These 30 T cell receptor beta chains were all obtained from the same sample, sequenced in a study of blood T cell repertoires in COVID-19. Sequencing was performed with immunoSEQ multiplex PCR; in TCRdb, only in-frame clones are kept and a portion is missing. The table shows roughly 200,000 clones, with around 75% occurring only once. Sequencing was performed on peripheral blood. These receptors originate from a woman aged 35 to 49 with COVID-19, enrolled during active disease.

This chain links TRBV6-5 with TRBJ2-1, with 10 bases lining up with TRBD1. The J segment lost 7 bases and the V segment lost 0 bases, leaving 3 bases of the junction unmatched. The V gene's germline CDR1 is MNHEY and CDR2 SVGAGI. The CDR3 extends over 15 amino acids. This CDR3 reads CASSYSRDRGNEQFF. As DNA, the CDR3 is TGTGCCAGCAGTTACTCGAGGGACAGGGGTAATGAGCAGTTCTTC.

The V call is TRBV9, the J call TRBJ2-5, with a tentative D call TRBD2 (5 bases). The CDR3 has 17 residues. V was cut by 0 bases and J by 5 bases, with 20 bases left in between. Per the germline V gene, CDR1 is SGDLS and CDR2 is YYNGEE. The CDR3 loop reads CASSVAGGLAERETQYF. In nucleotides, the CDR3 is TGTGCCAGCAGCGTAGCTGGTGGGCTAGCTGAAAGGGAGACCCAGTACTTC.

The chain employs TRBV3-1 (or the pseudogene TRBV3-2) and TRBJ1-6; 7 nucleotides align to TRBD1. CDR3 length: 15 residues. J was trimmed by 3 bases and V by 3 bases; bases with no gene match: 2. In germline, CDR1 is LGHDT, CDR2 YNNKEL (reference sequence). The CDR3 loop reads CASSQDRLYNSPLHF. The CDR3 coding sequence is TGTGCCAGCAGCCAGGACAGGCTCTATAATTCACCCCTCCACTTT.

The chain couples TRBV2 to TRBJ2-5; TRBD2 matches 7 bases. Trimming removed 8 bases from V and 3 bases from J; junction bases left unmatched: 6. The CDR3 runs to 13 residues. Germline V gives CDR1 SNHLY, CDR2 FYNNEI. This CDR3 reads CASRTRVEETQYF. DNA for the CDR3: TGTGCCAGCCGGACTAGGGTCGAAGAGACCCAGTACTTC.

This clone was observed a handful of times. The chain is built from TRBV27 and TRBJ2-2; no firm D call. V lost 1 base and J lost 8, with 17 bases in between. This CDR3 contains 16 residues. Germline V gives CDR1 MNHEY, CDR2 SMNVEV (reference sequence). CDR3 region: CASSLFPGSGAGELFF. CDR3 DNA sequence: TGTGCCAGCAGTTTATTCCCCGGCTCGGGTGCTGGGGAGCTGTTTTTT.

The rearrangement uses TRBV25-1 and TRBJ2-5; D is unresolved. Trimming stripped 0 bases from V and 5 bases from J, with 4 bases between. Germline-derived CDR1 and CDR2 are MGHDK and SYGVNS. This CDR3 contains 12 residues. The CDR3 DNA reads TGTGCCAGCAGTGAATATTATGAGACCCAGTACTTC. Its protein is CASSEYYETQYF.

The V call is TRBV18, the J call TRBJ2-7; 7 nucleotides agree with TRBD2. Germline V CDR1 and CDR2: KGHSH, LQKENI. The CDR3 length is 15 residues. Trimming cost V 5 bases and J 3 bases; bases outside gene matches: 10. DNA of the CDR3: TGTGCCAGCTCAGCGGGGGAGGGTGGATTCTACGAGCAGTACTTC. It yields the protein CASSAGEGGFYEQYF.

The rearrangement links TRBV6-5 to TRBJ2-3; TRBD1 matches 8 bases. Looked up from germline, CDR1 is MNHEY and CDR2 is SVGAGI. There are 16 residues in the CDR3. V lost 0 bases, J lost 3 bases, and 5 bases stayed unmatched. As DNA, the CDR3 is TGTGCCAGCAGTTACTCTAGTGACAGGGGTACAGATACGCAGTATTTT. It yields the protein CASSYSSDRGTDTQYF.

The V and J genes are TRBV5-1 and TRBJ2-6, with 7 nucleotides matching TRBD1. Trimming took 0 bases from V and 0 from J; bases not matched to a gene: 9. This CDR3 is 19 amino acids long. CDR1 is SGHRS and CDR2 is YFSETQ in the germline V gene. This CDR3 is CASSLALGQRFSGANVLTF. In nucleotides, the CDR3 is TGCGCCAGCAGCTTGGCCTTGGGACAGCGCTTCTCTGGGGCCAACGTCCTGACTTTC.

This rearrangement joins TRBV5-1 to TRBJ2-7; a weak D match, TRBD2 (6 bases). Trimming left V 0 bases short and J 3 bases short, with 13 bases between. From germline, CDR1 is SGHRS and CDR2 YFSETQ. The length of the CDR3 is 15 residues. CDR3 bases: TGCGCCAGCAGCTTGGTGGCAGGGAGGCTCTACGAGCAGTACTTC. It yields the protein CASSLVAGRLYEQYF.

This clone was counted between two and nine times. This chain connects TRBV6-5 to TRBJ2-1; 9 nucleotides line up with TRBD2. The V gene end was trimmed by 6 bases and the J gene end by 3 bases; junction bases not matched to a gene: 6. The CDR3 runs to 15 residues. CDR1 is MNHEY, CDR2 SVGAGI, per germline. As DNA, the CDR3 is TGTGCCAGCAGCCCCGGGACTAGCTACTACAATGAGCAGTTCTTC. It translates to CASSPGTSYYNEQFF.

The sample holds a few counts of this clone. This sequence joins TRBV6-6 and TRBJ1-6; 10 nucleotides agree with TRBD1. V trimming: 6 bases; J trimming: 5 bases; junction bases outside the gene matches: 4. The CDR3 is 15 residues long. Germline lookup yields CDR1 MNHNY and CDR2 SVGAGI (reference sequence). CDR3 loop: CASRGQGRNNSPLHF. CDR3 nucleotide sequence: TGTGCCAGCAGGGGACAGGGGCGGAATAATTCACCCCTCCACTTT.

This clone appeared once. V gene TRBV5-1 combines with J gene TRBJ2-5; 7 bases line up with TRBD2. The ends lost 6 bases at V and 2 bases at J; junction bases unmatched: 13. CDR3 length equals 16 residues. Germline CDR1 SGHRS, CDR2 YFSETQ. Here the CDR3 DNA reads TGCGCCAGCATCCAAGGGAGCGGGGCCCCTCAAGAGACCCAGTACTTC. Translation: CASIQGSGAPQETQYF.

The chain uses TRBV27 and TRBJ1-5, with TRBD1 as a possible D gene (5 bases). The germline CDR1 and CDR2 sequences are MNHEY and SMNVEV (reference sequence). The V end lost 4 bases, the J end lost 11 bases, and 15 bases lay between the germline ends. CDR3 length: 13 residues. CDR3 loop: CASSSRGFGSQHF. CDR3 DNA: TGTGCCAGCAGTTCTAGGGGATTTGGGTCCCAGCATTTT.

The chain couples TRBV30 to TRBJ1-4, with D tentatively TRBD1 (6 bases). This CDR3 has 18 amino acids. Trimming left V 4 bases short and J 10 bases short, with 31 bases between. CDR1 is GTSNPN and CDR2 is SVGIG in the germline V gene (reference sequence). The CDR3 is CAWISPGTLSSPVGKLFF. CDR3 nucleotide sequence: TGTGCCTGGATTAGTCCCGGGACACTCAGCTCCCCCGTCGGAAAACTGTTTTTT.

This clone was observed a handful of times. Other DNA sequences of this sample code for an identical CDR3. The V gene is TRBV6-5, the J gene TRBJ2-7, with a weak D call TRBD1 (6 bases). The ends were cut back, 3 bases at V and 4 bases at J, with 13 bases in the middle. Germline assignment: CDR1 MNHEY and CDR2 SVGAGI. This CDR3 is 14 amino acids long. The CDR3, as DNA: TGTGCCAGCAGTTATGTCAGGGGTTCTTACGAGCAGTACTTC. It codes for CASSYVRGSYEQYF.

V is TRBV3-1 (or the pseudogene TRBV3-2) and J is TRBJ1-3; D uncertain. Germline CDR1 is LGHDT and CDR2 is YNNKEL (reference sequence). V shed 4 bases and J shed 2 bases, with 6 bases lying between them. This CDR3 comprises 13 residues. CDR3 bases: TGTGCCAGCAGCCCCGGGACTGGAAACACCATATATTTT. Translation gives CASSPGTGNTIYF.

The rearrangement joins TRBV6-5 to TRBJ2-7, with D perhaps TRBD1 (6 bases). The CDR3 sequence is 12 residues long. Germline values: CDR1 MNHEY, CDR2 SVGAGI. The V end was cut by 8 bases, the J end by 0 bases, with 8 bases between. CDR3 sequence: CASGGNSYEQYF. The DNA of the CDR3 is TGTGCCAGCGGGGGCAACTCCTACGAGCAGTACTTC.

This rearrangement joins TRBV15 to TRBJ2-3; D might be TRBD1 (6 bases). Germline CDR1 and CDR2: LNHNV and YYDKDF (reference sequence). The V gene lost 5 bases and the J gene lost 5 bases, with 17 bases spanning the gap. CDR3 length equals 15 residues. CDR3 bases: TGTGCCACCAGCGACCACCTGAGAGGGGGAGATACGCAGTATTTT. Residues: CATSDHLRGGDTQYF.

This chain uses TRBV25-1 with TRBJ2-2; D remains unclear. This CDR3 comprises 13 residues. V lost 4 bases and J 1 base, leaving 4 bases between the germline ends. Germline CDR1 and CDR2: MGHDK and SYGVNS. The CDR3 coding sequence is TGTGCCAGCAGTGTCCAGAACACCGGGGAGCTGTTTTTT. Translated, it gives CASSVQNTGELFF.

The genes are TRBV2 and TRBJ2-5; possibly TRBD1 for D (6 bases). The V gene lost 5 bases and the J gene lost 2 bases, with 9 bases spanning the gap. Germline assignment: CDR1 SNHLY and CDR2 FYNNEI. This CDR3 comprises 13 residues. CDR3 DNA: TGTGCCAGCAGTCCGGACAGACAAGAGACCCAGTACTTC. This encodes CASSPDRQETQYF.

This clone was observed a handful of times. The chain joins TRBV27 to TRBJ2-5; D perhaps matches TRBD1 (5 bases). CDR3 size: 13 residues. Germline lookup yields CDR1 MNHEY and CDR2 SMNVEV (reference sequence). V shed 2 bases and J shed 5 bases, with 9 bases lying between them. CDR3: CASSLRQGETQYF. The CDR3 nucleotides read TGTGCCAGCAGTTTACGGCAGGGCGAGACCCAGTACTTC.

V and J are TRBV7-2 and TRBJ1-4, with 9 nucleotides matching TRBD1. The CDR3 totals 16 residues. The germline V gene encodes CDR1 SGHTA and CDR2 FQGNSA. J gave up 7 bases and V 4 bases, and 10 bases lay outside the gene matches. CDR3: CASSSGTGNYGEKLFF. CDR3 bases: TGTGCCAGCAGCTCCGGGACAGGGAATTACGGTGAAAAACTGTTTTTT. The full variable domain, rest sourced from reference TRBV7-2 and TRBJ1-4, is GAGVSQSPSNKVTEKGKDVELRCDPISGHTALYWYRQSLGQGLEFLIYFQGNSAPDKSGLPSDRFSAERTGGSVSTLTIQRTQQEDSAVYLCASSSGTGNYGEKLFFGSGTQLSVL.

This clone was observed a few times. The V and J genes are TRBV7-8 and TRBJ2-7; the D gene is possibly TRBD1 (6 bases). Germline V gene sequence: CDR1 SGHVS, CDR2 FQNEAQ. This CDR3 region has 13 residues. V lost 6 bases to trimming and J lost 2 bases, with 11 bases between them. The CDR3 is CASRDDRTYEQYF. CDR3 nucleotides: TGTGCCAGCAGGGACGACAGGACCTACGAGCAGTACTTC. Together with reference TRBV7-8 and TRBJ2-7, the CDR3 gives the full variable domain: GAGVSQSPRYKVAKRGQDVALRCDPISGHVSLFWYQQALGQGPEFLTYFQNEAQLDKSGLPSDRFFAERPEGSVSTLKIQRTQQEDSAVYLCASRDDRTYEQYFGPGTRLTVT.

The CDR3 region is CASNTFQGEAFF. The CDR3 DNA is TGTGCCAGCAACACCTTTCAGGGGGAAGCTTTCTTT. The chain has TRBV6-6 and TRBJ1-1, with D possibly TRBD1 on 6 matching bases. Germline lookup yields CDR1 MNHNY and CDR2 SVGAGI (reference sequence). V was shortened by 7 bases and J by 8 bases, with 14 bases between the two germline ends. The length of the CDR3 is 12 residues.

The CDR3 DNA sequence: TGTGCCAGCAGTTACTCGATCCTGAGACAGATATACGAGCAGTACTTC. It codes for CASSYSILRQIYEQYF. The rearrangement links TRBV6-5 to TRBJ2-7, with D maybe TRBD1 (5 bases). The germline V gene encodes CDR1 MNHEY and CDR2 SVGAGI. CDR3 length: 16 residues. With 0 bases removed from V and 4 bases from J, the gap between germline ends came to 16 bases.

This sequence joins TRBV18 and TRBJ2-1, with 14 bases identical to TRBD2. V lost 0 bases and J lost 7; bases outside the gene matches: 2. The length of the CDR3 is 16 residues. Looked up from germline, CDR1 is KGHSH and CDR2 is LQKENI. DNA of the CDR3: TGTGCCAGCTCACCACCGAGACTAGCGGGAGGGAATGAGCAGTTCTTC. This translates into CASSPPRLAGGNEQFF. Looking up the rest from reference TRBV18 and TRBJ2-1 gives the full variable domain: NAGVMQNPRHLVRRRGQEARLRCSPMKGHSHVYWYRQLPEEGLKFMVYLQKENIIDESGMPKERFSAEFPKEGPSILRIQQVVRGDSAAYFCASSPPRLAGGNEQFFGPGTRLTVL.

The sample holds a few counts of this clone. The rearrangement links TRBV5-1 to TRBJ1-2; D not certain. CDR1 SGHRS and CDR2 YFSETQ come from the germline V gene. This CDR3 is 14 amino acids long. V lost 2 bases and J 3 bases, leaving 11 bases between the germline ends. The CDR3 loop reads CASSLTSGDYGYTF. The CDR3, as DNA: TGCGCCAGCAGCTTAACCAGCGGGGACTATGGCTACACCTTC.

The CDR3 sequence is CASSLRQGPIDEQYF. The DNA of the CDR3 is TGTGCCAGTAGTTTACGACAGGGGCCCATTGACGAGCAGTACTTC. The J gene is TRBJ2-7, the V gene TRBV19, with 8 nucleotides matching TRBD1. The junction had 11 bases not matched to a gene; V was cut back by 5 bases and J by 5 bases. The CDR3 length is 15 residues. Germline V gives CDR1 LNHDA, CDR2 SQIVND (reference sequence).

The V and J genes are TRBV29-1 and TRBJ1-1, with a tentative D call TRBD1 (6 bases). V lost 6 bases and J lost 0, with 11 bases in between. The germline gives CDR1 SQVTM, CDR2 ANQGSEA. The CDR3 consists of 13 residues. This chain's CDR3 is CSVAGVLNTEAFF. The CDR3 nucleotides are TGCAGCGTCGCAGGGGTTTTGAACACTGAAGCTTTCTTT.